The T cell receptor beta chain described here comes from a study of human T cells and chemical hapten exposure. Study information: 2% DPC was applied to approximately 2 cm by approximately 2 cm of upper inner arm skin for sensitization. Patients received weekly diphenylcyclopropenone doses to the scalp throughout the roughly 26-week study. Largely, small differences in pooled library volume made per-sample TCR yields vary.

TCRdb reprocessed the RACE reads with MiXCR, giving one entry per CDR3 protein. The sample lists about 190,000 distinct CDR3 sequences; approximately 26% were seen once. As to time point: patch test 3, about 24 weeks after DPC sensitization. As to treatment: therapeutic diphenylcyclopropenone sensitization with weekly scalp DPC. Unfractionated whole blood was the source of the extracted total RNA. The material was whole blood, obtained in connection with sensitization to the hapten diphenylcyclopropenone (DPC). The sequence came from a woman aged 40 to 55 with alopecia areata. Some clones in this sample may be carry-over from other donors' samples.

CDR3 DNA sequence: TGTGCCAGCAGCCGCGACCTCCCTCCAAATGAGCAGTTCTTC. Translating gives CASSRDLPPNEQFF. This rearrangement joins TRBV11-2 to TRBJ2-1, with unresolved D. The CDR3 length is 14 residues. Trimming shortened V by 5 bases and J by 7 bases, and 15 bases separated the two germline ends. Per the germline V gene, CDR1 is SGHAT and CDR2 is FQNNGV.